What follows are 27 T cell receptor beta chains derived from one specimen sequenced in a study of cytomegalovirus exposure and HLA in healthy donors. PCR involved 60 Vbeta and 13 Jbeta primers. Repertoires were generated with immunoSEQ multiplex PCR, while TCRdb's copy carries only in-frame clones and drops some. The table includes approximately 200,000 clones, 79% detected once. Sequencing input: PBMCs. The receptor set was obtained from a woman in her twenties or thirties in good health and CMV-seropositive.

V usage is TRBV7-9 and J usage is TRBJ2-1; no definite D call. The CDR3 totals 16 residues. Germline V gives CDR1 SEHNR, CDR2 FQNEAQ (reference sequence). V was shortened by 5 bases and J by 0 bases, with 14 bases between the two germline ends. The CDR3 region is CASSEVMVSSYNEQFF. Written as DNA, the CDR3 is TGTGCCAGCAGCGAGGTAATGGTTAGCTCCTACAATGAGCAGTTCTTC. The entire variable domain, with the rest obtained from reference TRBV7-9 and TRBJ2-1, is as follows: DTGVSQNPRHKITKRGQNVTFRCDPISEHNRLYWYRQTLGQGPEFLTYFQNEAQLEKSRLLSDRFSAERPKGSFSTLEIQRTEQGDSAMYLCASSEVMVSSYNEQFFGPGTRLTVL.

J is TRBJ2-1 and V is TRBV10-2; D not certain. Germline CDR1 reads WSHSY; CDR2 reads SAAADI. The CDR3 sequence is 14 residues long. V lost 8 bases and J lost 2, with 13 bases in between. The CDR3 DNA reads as TGCGCCAGCGAGGTTAGGTCCCCCTACAATGAGCAGTTCTTC. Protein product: CASEVRSPYNEQFF.

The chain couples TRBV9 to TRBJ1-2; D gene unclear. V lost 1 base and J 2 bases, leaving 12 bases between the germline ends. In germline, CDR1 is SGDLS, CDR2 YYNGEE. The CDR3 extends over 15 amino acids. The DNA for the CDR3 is TGTGCCAGCAGCGTATTAGGAGAGACCAACTATGGCTACACCTTC. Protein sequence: CASSVLGETNYGYTF.

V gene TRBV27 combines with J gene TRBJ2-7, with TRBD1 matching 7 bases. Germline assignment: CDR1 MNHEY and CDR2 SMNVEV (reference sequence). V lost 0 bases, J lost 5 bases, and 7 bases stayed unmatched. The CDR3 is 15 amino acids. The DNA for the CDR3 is TGTGCCAGCAGTTTATCAAGGGGGCGCCCCCACGAGCAGTACTTC. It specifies CASSLSRGRPHEQYF.

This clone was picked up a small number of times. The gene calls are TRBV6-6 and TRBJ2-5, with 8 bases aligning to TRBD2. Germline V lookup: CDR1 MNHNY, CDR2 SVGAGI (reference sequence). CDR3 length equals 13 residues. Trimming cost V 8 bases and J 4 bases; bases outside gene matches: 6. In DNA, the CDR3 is TGTGCCAGCCTACGGGGGGGCAGAGAGACCCAGTACTTC. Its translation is CASLRGGRETQYF.

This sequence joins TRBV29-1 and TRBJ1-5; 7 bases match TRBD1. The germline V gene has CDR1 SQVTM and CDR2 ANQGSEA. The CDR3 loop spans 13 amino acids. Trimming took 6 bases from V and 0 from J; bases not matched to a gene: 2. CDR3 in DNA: TGCAGCGTCCGGGACAGTAGCAATCAGCCCCAGCATTTT. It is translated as CSVRDSSNQPQHF.

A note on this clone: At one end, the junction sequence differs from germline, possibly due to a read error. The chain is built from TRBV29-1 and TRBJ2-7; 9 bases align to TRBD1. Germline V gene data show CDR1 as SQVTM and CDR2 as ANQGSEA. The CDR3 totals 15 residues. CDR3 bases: TGTAGCGTTGCCCATGGGGACAGGGTCTCCTACGAGCAGTACTTC. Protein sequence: CSVAHGDRVSYEQYF.

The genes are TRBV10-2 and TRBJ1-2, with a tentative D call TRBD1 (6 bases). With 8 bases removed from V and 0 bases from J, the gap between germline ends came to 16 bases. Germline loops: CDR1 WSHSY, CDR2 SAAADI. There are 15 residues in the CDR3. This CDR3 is CASCSETGSNYGYTF. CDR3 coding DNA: TGCGCCAGCTGTTCAGAGACAGGTTCTAACTATGGCTACACCTTC.

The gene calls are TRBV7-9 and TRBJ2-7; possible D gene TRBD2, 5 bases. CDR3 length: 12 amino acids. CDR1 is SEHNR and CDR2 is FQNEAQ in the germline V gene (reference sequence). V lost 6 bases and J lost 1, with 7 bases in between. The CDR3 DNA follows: TGTGCCAGCAGGGCGGGTTCCTACGAGCAGTACTTC. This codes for CASRAGSYEQYF.

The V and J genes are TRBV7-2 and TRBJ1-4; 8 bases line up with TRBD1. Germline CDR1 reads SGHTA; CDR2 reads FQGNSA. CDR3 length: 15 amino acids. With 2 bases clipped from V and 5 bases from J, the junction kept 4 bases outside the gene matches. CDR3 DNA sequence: TGTGCCAGCAGCTTAAGCGGGGACAGGAATGAAAAACTGTTTTTT. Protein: CASSLSGDRNEKLFF. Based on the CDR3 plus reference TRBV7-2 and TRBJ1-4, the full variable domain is GAGVSQSPSNKVTEKGKDVELRCDPISGHTALYWYRQSLGQGLEFLIYFQGNSAPDKSGLPSDRFSAERTGGSVSTLTIQRTQQEDSAVYLCASSLSGDRNEKLFFGSGTQLSVL.

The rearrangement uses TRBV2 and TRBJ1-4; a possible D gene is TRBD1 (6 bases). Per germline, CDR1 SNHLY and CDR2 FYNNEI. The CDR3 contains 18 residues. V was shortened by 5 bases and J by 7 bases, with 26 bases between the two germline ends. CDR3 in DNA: TGTGCCAGCAGTTTCGAAGAAATACGGACAGTTTTAATTGAAAAACTGTTTTTT. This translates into CASSFEEIRTVLIEKLFF.

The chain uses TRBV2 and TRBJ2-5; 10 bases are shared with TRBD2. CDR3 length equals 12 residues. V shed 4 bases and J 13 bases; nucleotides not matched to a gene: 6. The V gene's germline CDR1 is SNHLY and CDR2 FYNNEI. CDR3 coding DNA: TGTGCCAGCAGTGTAAGGACTAGCGGCCTGTACTTC. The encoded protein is CASSVRTSGLYF.

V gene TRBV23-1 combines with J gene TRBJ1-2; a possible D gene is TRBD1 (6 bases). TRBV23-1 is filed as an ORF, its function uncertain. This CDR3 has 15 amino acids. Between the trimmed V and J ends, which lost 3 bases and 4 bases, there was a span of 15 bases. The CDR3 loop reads CASSQPDRALYGYTF. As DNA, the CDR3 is TGCGCCAGCAGTCAGCCGGACAGAGCCCTCTATGGCTACACCTTC.

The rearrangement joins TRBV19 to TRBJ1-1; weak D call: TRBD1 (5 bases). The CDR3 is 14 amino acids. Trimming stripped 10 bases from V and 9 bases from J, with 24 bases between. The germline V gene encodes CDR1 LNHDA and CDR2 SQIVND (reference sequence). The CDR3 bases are TGTGCCACCAAACATCCAGGGCCTCTCCCCCAAGCTTTCTTT. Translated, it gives CATKHPGPLPQAFF.

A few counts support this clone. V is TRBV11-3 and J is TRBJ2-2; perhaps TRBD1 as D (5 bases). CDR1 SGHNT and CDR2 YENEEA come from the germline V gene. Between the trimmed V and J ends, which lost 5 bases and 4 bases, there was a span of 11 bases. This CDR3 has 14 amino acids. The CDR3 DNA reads TGTGCCAGCAGCAGCCGACAGTCCACCGGGGAGCTGTTTTTT. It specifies CASSSRQSTGELFF.

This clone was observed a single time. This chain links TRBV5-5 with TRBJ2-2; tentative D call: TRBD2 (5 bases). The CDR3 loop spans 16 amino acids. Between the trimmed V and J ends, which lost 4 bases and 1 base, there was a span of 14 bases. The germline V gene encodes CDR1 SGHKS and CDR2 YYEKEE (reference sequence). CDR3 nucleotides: TGTGCCAGCAGCCCGGAGGCACCTGGGAACACCGGGGAGCTGTTTTTT. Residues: CASSPEAPGNTGELFF.

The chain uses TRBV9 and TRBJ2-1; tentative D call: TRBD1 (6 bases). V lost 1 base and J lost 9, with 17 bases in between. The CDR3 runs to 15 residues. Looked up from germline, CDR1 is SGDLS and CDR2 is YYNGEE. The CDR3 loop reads CASSVIPRGGSEQFF. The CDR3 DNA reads TGTGCCAGCAGCGTAATCCCCAGAGGGGGAAGTGAGCAGTTCTTC.

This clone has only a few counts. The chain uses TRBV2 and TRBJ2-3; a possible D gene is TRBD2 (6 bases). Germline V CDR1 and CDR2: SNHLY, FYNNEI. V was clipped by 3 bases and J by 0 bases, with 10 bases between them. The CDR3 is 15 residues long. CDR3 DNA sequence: TGTGCCAGCAGTGATATAGCGGCTAGCACAGATACGCAGTATTTT. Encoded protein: CASSDIAASTDTQYF.

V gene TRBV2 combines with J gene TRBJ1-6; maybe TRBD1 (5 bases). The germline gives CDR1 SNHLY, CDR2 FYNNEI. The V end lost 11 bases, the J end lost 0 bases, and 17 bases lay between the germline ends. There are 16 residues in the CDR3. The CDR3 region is CAGAGVLSSYNSPLHF. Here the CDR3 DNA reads TGTGCCGGGGCGGGGGTCCTCAGCTCCTATAATTCACCCCTCCACTTT. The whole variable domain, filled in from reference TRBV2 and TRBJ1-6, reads EPEVTQTPSHQVTQMGQEVILRCVPISNHLYFYWYRQILGQKVEFLVSFYNNEISEKSEIFDDQFSVERPDGSNFTLKIRSTKLEDSAMYFCAGAGVLSSYNSPLHFGNGTRLTVT.

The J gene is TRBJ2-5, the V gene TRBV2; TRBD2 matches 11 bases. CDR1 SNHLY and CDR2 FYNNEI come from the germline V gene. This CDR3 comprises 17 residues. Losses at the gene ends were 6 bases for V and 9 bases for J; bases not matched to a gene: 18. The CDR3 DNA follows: TGTGCCAGCAGACAGTCTTGGCTAGCGGGGGGAATGGGGGCCCAGTACTTC. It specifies CASRQSWLAGGMGAQYF.

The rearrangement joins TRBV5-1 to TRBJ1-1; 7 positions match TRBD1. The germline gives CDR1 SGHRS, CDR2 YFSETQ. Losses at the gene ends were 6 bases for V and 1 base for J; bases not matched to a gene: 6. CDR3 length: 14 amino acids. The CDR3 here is CASTPGQQNTEAFF. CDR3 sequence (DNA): TGCGCCAGCACACCGGGACAGCAGAACACTGAAGCTTTCTTT.

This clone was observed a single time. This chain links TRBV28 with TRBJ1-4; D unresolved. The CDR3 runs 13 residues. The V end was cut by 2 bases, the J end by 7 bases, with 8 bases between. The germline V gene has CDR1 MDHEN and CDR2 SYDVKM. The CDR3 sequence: CASSLGQIEKLFF. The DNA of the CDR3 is TGTGCCAGCAGTTTAGGTCAGATTGAAAAACTGTTTTTT.

The CDR3, as DNA: TGTGCCAGTAGTATACCTATTGACACCGGGGAGCTGTTTTTT. This translates into CASSIPIDTGELFF. The chain combines TRBV19 with TRBJ2-2; unclear D gene. Germline V CDR1 and CDR2: LNHDA, SQIVND (reference sequence). The CDR3 sequence is 14 residues long. The V end lost 2 bases, the J end lost 3 bases, and 7 bases lay between the germline ends.

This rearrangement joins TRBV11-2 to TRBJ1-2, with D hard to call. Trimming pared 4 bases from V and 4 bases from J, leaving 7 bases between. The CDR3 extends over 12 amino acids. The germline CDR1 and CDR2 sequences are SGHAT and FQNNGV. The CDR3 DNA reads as TGTGCCAGCAGCTCTGTCCCCTATGGCTACACCTTC. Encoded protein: CASSSVPYGYTF.

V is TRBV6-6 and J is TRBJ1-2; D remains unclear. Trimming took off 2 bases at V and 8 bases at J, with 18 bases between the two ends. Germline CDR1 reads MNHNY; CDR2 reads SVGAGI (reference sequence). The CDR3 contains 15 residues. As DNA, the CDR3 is TGTGCCAGCAGTTACGGGCGGGTCGGAAGGAGCGGCTACACCTTC. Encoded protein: CASSYGRVGRSGYTF.

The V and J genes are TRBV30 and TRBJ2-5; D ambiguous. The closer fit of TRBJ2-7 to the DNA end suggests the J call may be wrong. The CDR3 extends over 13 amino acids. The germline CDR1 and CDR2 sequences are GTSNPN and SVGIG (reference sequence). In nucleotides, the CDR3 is TGTGCCTGGAGTGTAGATCGATCCTACGAGCAGTACTTC. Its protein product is CAWSVDRSYEQYF.

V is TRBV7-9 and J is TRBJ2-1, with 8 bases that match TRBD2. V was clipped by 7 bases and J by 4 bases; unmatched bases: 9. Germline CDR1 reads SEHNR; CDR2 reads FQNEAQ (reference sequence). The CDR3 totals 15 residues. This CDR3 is CASTPRAGGYNEQFF. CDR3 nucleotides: TGTGCCAGCACCCCAAGGGCGGGAGGATACAATGAGCAGTTCTTC.